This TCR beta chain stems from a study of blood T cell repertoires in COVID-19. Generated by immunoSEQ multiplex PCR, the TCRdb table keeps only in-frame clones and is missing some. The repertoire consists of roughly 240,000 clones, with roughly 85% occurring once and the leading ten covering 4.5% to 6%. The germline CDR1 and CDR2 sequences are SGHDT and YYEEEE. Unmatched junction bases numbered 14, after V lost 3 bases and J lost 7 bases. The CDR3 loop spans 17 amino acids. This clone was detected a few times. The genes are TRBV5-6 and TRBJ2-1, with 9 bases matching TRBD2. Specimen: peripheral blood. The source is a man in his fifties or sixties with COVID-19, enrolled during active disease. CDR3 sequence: CASSSVPRRGGRNEQFF. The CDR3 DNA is TGTGCCAGCAGCTCGGTGCCTCGGCGGGGGGGCCGTAATGAGCAGTTCTTC.